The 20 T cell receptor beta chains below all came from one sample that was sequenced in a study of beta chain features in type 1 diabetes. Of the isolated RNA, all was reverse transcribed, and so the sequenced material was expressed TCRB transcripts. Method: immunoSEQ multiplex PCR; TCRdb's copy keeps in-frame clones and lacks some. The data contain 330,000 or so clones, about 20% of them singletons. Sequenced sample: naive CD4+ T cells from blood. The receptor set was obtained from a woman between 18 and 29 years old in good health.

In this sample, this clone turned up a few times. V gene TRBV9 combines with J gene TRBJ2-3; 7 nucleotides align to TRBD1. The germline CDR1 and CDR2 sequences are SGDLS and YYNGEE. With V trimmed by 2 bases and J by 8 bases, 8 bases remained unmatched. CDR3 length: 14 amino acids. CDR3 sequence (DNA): TGTGCCAGCAGCGTCGCGGACCCAGGGGGTACGCAGTATTTT. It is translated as CASSVADPGGTQYF.

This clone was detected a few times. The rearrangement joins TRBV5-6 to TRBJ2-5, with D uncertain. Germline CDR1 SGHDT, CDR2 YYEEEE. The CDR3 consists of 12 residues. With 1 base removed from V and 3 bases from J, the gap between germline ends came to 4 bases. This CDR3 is CASSLSEETQYF. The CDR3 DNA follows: TGTGCCAGCAGCTTGAGCGAAGAGACCCAGTACTTC.

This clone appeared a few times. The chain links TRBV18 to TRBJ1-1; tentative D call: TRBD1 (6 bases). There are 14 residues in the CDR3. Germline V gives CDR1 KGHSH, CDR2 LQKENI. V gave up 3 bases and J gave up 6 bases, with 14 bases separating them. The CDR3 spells CASSPTQGLAEAFF. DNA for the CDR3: TGTGCCAGCTCACCGACACAGGGTTTGGCTGAAGCTTTCTTT.

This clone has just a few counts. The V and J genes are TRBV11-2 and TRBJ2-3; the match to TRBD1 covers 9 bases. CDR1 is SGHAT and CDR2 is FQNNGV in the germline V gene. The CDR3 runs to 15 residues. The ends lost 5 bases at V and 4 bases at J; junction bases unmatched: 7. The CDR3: CASSPGQGRADTQYF. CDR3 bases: TGTGCCAGCAGCCCCGGACAGGGGAGGGCAGATACGCAGTATTTT.

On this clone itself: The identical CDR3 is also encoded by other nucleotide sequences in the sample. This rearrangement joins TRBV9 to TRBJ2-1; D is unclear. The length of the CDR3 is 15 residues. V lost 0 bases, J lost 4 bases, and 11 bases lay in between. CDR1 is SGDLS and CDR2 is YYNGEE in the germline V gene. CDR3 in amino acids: CASSVAAGSYNEQFF. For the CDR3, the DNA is TGTGCCAGCAGCGTAGCGGCAGGTAGTTACAATGAGCAGTTCTTC. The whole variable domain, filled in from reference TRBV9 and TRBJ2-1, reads DSGVTQTPKHLITATGQRVTLRCSPRSGDLSVYWYQQSLDQGLQFLIQYYNGEERAKGNILERFSAQQFPDLHSELNLSSLELGDSALYFCASSVAAGSYNEQFFGPGTRLTVL.

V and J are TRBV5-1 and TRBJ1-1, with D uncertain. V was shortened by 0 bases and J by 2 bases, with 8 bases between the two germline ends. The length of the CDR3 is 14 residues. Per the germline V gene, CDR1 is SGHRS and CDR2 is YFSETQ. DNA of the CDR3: TGCGCCAGCAGCTTGGTGGACTCCAACACTGAAGCTTTCTTT. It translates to CASSLVDSNTEAFF.

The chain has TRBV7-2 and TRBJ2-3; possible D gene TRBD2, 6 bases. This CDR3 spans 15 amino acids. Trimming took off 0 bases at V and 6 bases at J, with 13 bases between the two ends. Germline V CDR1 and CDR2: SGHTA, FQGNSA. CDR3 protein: CASSLAAGLGDTQYF. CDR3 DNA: TGTGCCAGCAGCTTAGCCGCGGGGCTAGGGGATACGCAGTATTTT.

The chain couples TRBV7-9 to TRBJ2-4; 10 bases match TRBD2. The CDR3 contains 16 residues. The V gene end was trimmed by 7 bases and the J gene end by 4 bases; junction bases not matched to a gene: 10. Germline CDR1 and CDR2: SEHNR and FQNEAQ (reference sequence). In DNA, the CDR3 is TGTGCCAGCACCCCGACTAGCGGGCCCAGGAAAAACATTCAGTACTTC. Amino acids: CASTPTSGPRKNIQYF.

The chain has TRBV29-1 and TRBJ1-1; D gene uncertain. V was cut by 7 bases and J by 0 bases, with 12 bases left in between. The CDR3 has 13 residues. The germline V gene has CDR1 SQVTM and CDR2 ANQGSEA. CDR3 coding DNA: TGCAGCGCTCGACACCTCATGAACACTGAAGCTTTCTTT. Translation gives CSARHLMNTEAFF.

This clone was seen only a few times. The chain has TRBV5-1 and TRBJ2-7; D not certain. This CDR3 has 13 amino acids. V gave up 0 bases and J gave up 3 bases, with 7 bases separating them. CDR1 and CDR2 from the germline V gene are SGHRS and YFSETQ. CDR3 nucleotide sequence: TGCGCCAGCAGCTTGGATCAGAACTACGAGCAGTACTTC. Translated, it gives CASSLDQNYEQYF.

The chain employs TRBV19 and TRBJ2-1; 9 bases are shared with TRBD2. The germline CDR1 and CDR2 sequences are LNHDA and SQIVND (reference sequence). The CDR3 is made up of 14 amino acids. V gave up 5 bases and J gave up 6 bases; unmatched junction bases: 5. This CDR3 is CASSGTSIINEQFF. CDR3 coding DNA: TGTGCCAGTAGTGGGACTAGCATTATCAATGAGCAGTTCTTC.

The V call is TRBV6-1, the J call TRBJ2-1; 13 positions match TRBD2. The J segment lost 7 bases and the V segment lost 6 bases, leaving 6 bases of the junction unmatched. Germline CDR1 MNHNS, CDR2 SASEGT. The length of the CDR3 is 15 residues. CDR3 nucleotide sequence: TGTGCCAGCAGCACACTAGCGGGGGGGCTAAATGAGCAGTTCTTC. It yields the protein CASSTLAGGLNEQFF.

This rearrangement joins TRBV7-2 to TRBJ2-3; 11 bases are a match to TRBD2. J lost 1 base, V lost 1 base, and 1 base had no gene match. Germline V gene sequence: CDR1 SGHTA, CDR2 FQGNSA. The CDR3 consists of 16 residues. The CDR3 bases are TGTGCCAGCAGCTTAGGGGGACTAGCGGGCACAGATACGCAGTATTTT. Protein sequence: CASSLGGLAGTDTQYF.

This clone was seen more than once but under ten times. Here the CDR3 reads CASSFREFYNEQFF. CDR3 bases: TGCGCCAGCAGCTTCCGGGAGTTCTACAATGAGCAGTTCTTC. V usage is TRBV5-1 and J usage is TRBJ2-1, with a weak D call TRBD2 (6 bases). V was trimmed by 2 bases and J by 3 bases, leaving 9 bases between them. CDR1 SGHRS and CDR2 YFSETQ come from the germline V gene. CDR3 length equals 14 residues.

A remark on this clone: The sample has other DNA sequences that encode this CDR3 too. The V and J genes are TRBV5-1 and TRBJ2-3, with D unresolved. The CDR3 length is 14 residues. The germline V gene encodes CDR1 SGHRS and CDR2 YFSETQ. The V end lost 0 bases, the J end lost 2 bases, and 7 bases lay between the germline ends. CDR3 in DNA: TGCGCCAGCAGCTTGGCCGCAGACACAGATACGCAGTATTTT. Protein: CASSLAADTDTQYF.

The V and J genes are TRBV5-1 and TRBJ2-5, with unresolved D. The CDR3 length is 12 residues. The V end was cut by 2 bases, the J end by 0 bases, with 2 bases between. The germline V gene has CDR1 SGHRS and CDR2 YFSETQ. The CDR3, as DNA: TGCGCCAGCAGCTTTAACCAAGAGACCCAGTACTTC. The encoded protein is CASSFNQETQYF.

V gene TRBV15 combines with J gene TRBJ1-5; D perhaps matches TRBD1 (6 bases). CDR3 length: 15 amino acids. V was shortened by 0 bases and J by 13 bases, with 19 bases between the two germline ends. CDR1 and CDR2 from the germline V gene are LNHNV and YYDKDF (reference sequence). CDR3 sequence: CATSRDRGGANHQHF. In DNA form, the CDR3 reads TGTGCCACCAGCAGAGATCGGGGGGGGGCGAACCATCAGCATTTT.

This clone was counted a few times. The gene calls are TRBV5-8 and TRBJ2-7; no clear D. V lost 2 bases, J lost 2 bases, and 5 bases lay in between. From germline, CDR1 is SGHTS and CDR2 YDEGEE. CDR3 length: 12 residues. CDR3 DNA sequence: TGTGCCAGCAGCTTTCCAACCTACGAGCAGTACTTC. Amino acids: CASSFPTYEQYF.

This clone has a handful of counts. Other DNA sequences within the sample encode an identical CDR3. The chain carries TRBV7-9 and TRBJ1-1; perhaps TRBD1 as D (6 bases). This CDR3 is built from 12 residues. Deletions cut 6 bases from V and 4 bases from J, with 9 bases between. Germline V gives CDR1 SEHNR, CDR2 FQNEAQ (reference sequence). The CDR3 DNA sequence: TGTGCCAGCAGTCAGGGGAGCACTGAAGCTTTCTTT. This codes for CASSQGSTEAFF.

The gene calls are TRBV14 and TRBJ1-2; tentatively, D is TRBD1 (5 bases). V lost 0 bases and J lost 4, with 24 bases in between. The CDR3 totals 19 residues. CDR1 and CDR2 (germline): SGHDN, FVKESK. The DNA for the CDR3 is TGTGCCAGCAGCCAAGATCTCGTAGCGGGGCAGCTAGTCGGCTATGGCTACACCTTC. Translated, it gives CASSQDLVAGQLVGYGYTF.